This T cell receptor (beta chain) was captured by sequencing in a study of tumour-infiltrating T cells in Burkitt lymphoma. Study-wide context: Patients covered every epidemiological subtype of Burkitt lymphoma.

As regards this clone: Its antigen is unidentified.

V lost 3 bases, J lost 2 bases, and 13 bases lay in between. The germline V gene has CDR1 LNHDA and CDR2 SQIVND (reference sequence). The CDR3 is 15 amino acids. TCRdb keeps only in-frame clones here, not all; method: immunoSEQ multiplex PCR. Here the sample spans a few hundred clones, roughly 45% being singletons. Study results and caveats: Several public clonotypes recurred in numerous Burkitt lymphoma patients.

V is TRBV19 and J is TRBJ1-1; no definite D call. The sequenced sample was tumor tissue. This receptor was taken from a human donor with Burkitt lymphoma. As DNA, the CDR3 is TGTGCCAGTAGTATTGCTGGGAGTCCAAACACTGAAGCTTTCTTT. Protein product: CASSIAGSPNTEAFF.